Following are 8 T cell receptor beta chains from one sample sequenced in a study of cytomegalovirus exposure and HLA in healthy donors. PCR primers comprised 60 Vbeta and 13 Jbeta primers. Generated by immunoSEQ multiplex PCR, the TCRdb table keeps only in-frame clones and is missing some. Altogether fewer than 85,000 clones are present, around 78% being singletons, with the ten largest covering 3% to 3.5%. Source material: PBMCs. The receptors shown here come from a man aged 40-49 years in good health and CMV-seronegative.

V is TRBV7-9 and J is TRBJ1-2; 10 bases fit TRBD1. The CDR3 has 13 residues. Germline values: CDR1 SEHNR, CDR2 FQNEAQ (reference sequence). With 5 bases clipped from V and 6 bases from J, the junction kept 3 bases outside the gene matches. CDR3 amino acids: CASSTGTGDGYTF. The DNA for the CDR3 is TGTGCCAGCAGCACCGGGACAGGGGATGGCTACACCTTC.

CDR3 nucleotide sequence: TGTGCCAGTAGTATAGAGAGGGACAGGACCCAGTACTTC. As protein: CASSIERDRTQYF. The chain links TRBV19 to TRBJ2-5, with 7 bases identical to TRBD1. The V and J ends lost 0 bases and 7 bases, in that order; junction bases with no gene match: 2. This CDR3 spans 13 amino acids. Germline values: CDR1 LNHDA, CDR2 SQIVND (reference sequence).

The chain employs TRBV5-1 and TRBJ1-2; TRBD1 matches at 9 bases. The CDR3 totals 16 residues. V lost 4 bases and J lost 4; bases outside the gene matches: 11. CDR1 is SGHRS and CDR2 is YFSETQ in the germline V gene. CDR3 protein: CASSLNYGTGSYGYTF. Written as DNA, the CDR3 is TGCGCCAGCAGCCTAAACTACGGGACAGGGAGCTATGGCTACACCTTC.

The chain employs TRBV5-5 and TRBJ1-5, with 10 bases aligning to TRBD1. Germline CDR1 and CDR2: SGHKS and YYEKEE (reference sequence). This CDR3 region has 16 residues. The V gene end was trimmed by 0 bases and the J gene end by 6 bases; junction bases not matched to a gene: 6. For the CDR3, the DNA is TGTGCCAGCAGCTTGGTTGTGACAGGGGGCTCTCAGCCCCAGCATTTT. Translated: CASSLVVTGGSQPQHF.

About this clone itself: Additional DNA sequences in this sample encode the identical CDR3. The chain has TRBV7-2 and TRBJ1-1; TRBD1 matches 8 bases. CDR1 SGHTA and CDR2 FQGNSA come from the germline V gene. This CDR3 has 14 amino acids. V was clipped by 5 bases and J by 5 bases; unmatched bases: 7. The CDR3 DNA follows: TGTGCCAGCAGCCCAGACAGGGGTGGGACTGAAGCTTTCTTT. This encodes CASSPDRGGTEAFF.

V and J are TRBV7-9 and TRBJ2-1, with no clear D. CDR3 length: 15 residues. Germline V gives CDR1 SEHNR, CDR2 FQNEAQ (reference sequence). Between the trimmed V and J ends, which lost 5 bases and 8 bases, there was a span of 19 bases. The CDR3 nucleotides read TGTGCCAGCAGCCCACCCTCTTACATACACGATGAGCAGTTCTTC. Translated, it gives CASSPPSYIHDEQFF.

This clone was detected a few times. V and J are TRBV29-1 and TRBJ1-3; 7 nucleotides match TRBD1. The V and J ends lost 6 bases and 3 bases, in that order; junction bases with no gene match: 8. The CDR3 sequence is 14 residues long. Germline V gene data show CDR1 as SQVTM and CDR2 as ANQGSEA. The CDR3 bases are TGCAGCGTGGATTCCTGGGACAGTGGAAACACCATATATTTT. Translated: CSVDSWDSGNTIYF.

The CDR3 DNA reads TGTGCCAGCGGGTTAGACAGTCTCCCTGGCTACACCTTC. Protein: CASGLDSLPGYTF. The chain combines TRBV5-5 with TRBJ1-2; D may be TRBD1 (5 bases). Per the germline V gene, CDR1 is SGHKS and CDR2 is YYEKEE (reference sequence). V lost 7 bases and J 7 bases, leaving 17 bases between the germline ends. The CDR3 runs 13 residues. Complete variable domain (other parts from reference TRBV5-5 and TRBJ1-2): DAGVTQSPTHLIKTRGQQVTLRCSPISGHKSVSWYQQVLGQGPQFIFQYYEKEERGRGNFPDRFSARQFPNYSSELNVNALLLGDSALYLCASGLDSLPGYTFGSGTRLTVV.